The next 15 T cell receptor beta chains were all read from a single sample in a study of patients and donors after allogeneic stem cell transplantation (dated by TCRdb to about 2020). Libraries were constructed by RT-PCR. Sequencing took place on a NextSeq 550. TCRdb applied fastp at Q25 and MiXCR to the public reads, then kept only in-frame beta chains. Entries are consolidated by CDR3 protein sequence, retaining the most common genes and DNA. The sample table holds 150,000 to 200,000 distinct CDR3 sequences, of which roughly 24% were seen once. 25% to 30% of the sample goes to the ten largest clones. The sequenced sample consisted of blood, either unsorted or a sorted T cell fraction (not recorded which). Every receptor here comes from a human donor who was either an allogeneic HSCT recipient or a stem cell or donor lymphocyte infusion donor (not recorded which). It is not recorded whose cells these are; they may come from a transplant donor.

The V gene is TRBV12-3 or TRBV12-4, the J gene TRBJ2-3, with D uncertain. The CDR3 is 14 residues long. Trimming removed 3 bases from V and 1 base from J, with 8 bases in between. CDR3 sequence reads: CASSFTHGTDTQYF. For the CDR3, the DNA is TGTGCCAGCAGTTTCACACACGGCACAGATACGCAGTATTTT.

This clonotype was found a few times. This chain uses TRBV12-3 or TRBV12-4 with TRBJ2-3, with D tentatively TRBD2 (5 bases). Trimming shortened V by 7 bases and J by 1 base, and 12 bases separated the two germline ends. CDR3 length: 14 residues. CDR3 coding DNA: TGTGCCAGCACCTCCGGGGATGGCACAGATACGCAGTATTTT. Translating gives CASTSGDGTDTQYF.

V is TRBV5-1 and J is TRBJ1-2; D possibly corresponds to TRBD1 (6 bases). Trimming pared 1 base from V and 6 bases from J, leaving 16 bases between. The V gene's germline CDR1 is SGHRS and CDR2 YFSETQ. The CDR3 covers 15 residues. CDR3 DNA sequence: TGCGCCAGCAGCTTGTTCGCAGGGGTAGGCGATGGCTACACCTTC. Its protein is CASSLFAGVGDGYTF.

This clonotype was seen a few times. This chain connects TRBV4-2 to TRBJ1-2; D gene ambiguous. The CDR3 loop spans 17 amino acids. CDR1 LGHNA and CDR2 YNFKEQ come from the germline V gene. Trimming removed 0 bases from V and 2 bases from J, with 16 bases in between. The chain's CDR3 is CASSQDVLPGGNYGYTF. As DNA, the CDR3 is TGTGCCAGCAGCCAAGACGTGTTGCCGGGCGGGAACTATGGCTACACCTTC.

This chain uses TRBV5-1 with TRBJ2-7; TRBD2 aligns across 11 bases. The germline CDR1 and CDR2 sequences are SGHRS and YFSETQ. V gave up 3 bases and J gave up 2 bases; unmatched junction bases: 1. The CDR3 runs 14 residues. CDR3 sequence (DNA): TGCGCCAGCAGCTCTAGCGGGGGGACCTACGAGCAGTACTTC. Amino acids: CASSSSGGTYEQYF.

This clonotype was picked up a small number of times. V usage is TRBV13 and J usage is TRBJ1-4; 9 bases line up with TRBD1. CDR3 length: 16 amino acids. The V gene end was trimmed by 4 bases and the J gene end by 4 bases; junction bases not matched to a gene: 7. Germline loops: CDR1 PRHDT, CDR2 FYEKMQ (reference sequence). The CDR3 spells CASSSNPGQGNEKLFF. Written as DNA, the CDR3 is TGTGCCAGCAGCTCGAATCCGGGACAGGGTAATGAAAAACTGTTTTTT. Together with reference TRBV13 and TRBJ1-4, the CDR3 gives the full variable domain: AAGVIQSPRHLIKEKRETATLKCYPIPRHDTVYWYQQGPGQDPQFLISFYEKMQSDKGSIPDRFSAQQFSDYHSELNMSSLELGDSALYFCASSSNPGQGNEKLFFGSGTQLSVL.

The V call is TRBV10-3, the J call TRBJ1-4; D is perhaps TRBD1 (6 bases). The CDR3 is made up of 14 amino acids. CDR1 and CDR2 (germline): ENHRY, SYGVKD. Trimming stripped 5 bases from V and 5 bases from J, with 12 bases between. CDR3 in amino acids: CAISMDRPNEKLFF. CDR3 DNA: TGTGCCATCAGTATGGACAGACCAAATGAAAAACTGTTTTTT.

This clonotype was seen a handful of times. The chain joins TRBV21-1 to TRBJ2-1; the table's D call of TRBD1 was not tested on the DNA. TRBV21-1 is recorded as a pseudogene. The CDR3 totals 15 residues. CDR3 nucleotides: TGTGCCAGGACTAGACAGGGGGCGAATTACAATGAGCAGTTCTTC. Amino acids: CARTRQGANYNEQFF.

The chain carries TRBV29-1 and TRBJ2-3; no definite D call. V was pared by 4 bases and J by 2 bases, with 16 bases between. CDR1 and CDR2 (germline): SQVTM, ANQGSEA. The CDR3 spans 15 residues. The CDR3 coding sequence is TGCAGCGTTGGCCGGGTTGGAGTATCCACAGATACGCAGTATTTT. This codes for CSVGRVGVSTDTQYF.

This rearrangement joins TRBV5-5 to TRBJ2-7; 7 bases fit TRBD2. The CDR3 is 14 amino acids. J was trimmed by 3 bases and V by 1 base; bases with no gene match: 4. The germline V gene has CDR1 SGHKS and CDR2 YYEKEE (reference sequence). Here the CDR3 reads CASSLLGLVYEQYF. The DNA for the CDR3 is TGTGCCAGCAGCTTGCTCGGACTAGTCTACGAGCAGTACTTC. The whole variable domain, remainder taken from reference TRBV5-5 and TRBJ2-7, is DAGVTQSPTHLIKTRGQQVTLRCSPISGHKSVSWYQQVLGQGPQFIFQYYEKEERGRGNFPDRFSARQFPNYSSELNVNALLLGDSALYLCASSLLGLVYEQYFGPGTRLTVT.

The genes are TRBV12-3 or TRBV12-4 and TRBJ1-1, with 10 bases matching TRBD1. Germline trimming cut 5 bases from V and 5 bases from J; bases unmatched to any gene: 17. The CDR3 consists of 18 residues. The CDR3 DNA sequence: TGTGCCAGCAGTCCCCGTTCGGGGGGTGACAGGGGGCGAACTGAAGCTTTCTTT. Translation: CASSPRSGGDRGRTEAFF.

This clonotype was seen more than once but under ten times. This sequence joins TRBV20-1 and TRBJ1-6, with no clear D. This CDR3 has 21 residues. Trimming removed 1 base at V and 0 bases at J, with 25 bases between. Per the germline V gene, CDR1 is DFQATT and CDR2 is SNEGSKA (reference sequence). Here the CDR3 reads CSARVPTPGSPNLSYNSPLHF. In nucleotides, the CDR3 is TGCAGTGCTAGAGTTCCCACTCCGGGGTCGCCTAACCTCTCCTATAATTCACCCCTCCACTTT.

The rearrangement links TRBV6-5 to TRBJ2-1; TRBD2 might be the D (5 bases). Trimming took off 4 bases at V and 6 bases at J, with 13 bases between the two ends. The germline V gene has CDR1 MNHEY and CDR2 SVGAGI. CDR3 length: 14 amino acids. The CDR3 region is CASSWLADFNEQFF. The CDR3 DNA reads as TGTGCCAGCAGTTGGCTAGCCGACTTCAATGAGCAGTTCTTC.

The chain uses TRBV29-1 and TRBJ2-7; 7 bases agree with TRBD1. The CDR3 is 12 residues long. The V gene end was trimmed by 1 base and the J gene end by 5 bases; junction bases not matched to a gene: 2. Per germline, CDR1 SQVTM and CDR2 ANQGSEA. CDR3 protein: CSVEGQGHEQYF. DNA for the CDR3: TGCAGCGTTGAAGGACAGGGCCACGAGCAGTACTTC.

The rearrangement links TRBV4-2 to TRBJ1-2; D remains unclear. CDR3 length: 13 residues. From germline, CDR1 is LGHNA and CDR2 YNFKEQ. V lost 4 bases, J lost 8 bases, and 14 bases lay in between. Written as DNA, the CDR3 is TGTGCCAGCAGCCCAAGTATAAGGGAAGGCTACACCTTC. Translating it yields CASSPSIREGYTF.